The source of this T cell receptor (beta chain) is a study of blood T cell repertoires in COVID-19. As for the study in general: The study drew acute and convalescent COVID-19 samples from the United States, Italy and Spain. T cells, B-cell-depleted T cells, or PBMCs supplied cDNA or gDNA.

CDR1 and CDR2 from the germline V gene are GTSNPN and SVGIG (reference sequence). The CDR3 covers 12 residues. Study processing details: Nucleated cell counts were estimated from reference gene primer amplification. Produced via immunoSEQ multiplex PCR; TCRdb's table is partial and in-frame only. V and J calls and clone size are given by that table; D and trimming were obtained from the DNA. The table has roughly 70,000 clones, approximately 92% seen once. Sequencing used peripheral blood. V and J are TRBV30 and TRBJ2-7; 9 positions agree with TRBD1. The TCR comes from a man at least 80 years old with acute or convalescent COVID-19. The CDR3 DNA follows: TGTGCTGGGACAGGGAGCTCCTACGAGCAGTACTTC. This encodes CAGTGSSYEQYF.